This entry lists 27 T cell receptor beta chains sequenced from one sample in a study of T-cell reconstitution after alpha-beta-depleted transplantation in children. This sample's TCRbeta library carried unique molecular identifier barcodes. MiXCR was run by TCRdb on the PCR reads, yielding one entry per CDR3 protein. The sample records approximately 590,000 distinct CDR3 sequences, roughly 10% being singletons. The specimen comprised PBMCs from the stem cell graft donor, sampled from the stem cell graft. These receptors were obtained from a human donor who donated a stem cell graft to a child with acute myeloid leukemia.

This clonotype has just a few counts. The chain joins TRBV6-1 to TRBJ1-1; TRBD1 might be the D (5 bases). Looked up from germline, CDR1 is MNHNS and CDR2 is SASEGT. Trimming stripped 2 bases from V and 4 bases from J, with 14 bases between. The length of the CDR3 is 15 residues. The CDR3 is CASSEWGDGRTEAFF. CDR3 nucleotides: TGTGCCAGCAGTGAATGGGGGGACGGGCGCACTGAAGCTTTCTTT.

This clonotype was observed at least ten times. The chain links TRBV11-3 to TRBJ2-1; 8 nucleotides agree with TRBD1. J lost 2 bases, V lost 6 bases, and 6 bases had no gene match. Per germline, CDR1 SGHNT and CDR2 YENEEA. The CDR3 has 15 amino acids. CDR3 in amino acids: CASSFGGQAYNEQFF. The CDR3 DNA reads as TGTGCCAGCAGTTTTGGGGGACAGGCCTACAATGAGCAGTTCTTC.

This clonotype has a handful of counts. V gene TRBV6-4 combines with J gene TRBJ2-3; the D call may be TRBD1 or TRBD2 (6 bases each). This CDR3 has 15 amino acids. V was pared by 2 bases and J by 1 base, with 10 bases between. CDR1 is MRHNA and CDR2 is SNTAGT in the germline V gene. The CDR3 DNA is TGTGCCAGCAGTGACGACGGGGGCCGCACAGATACGCAGTATTTT. Amino acids: CASSDDGGRTDTQYF.

To note about this clonotype: Compared with germline, one end of the junction differs, possibly owing to a read error. This sequence joins TRBV6-5 and TRBJ2-1; 8 bases line up with TRBD2. The CDR3 contains 18 residues. CDR1 and CDR2 from the germline V gene are MNHEY and SVGAGI. The CDR3 loop is CASSYATGGDPRYTEQFF. In DNA, the CDR3 is TGTGCCAGCAGTTACGCCACCGGGGGGGACCCAAGGTACACTGAGCAGTTCTTC.

This rearrangement joins TRBV30 to TRBJ1-5, with a possible D match to TRBD1 (6 bases). With 0 bases removed from V and 0 bases from J, the gap between germline ends came to 15 bases. The CDR3 runs 17 residues. Germline V gives CDR1 GTSNPN, CDR2 SVGIG (reference sequence). CDR3 coding DNA: TGTGCCTGGAGTGTTGCGGGGGGCGGTAGTAGCAATCAGCCCCAGCATTTT. Residues: CAWSVAGGGSSNQPQHF. Looking up the rest from reference TRBV30 and TRBJ1-5 gives the full variable domain: SQTIHQWPATLVQPVGSPLSLECTVEGTSNPNLYWYRQAAGRGLQLLFYSVGIGQISSEVPQNLSASRPQDRQFILSSKKLLLSDSGFYLCAWSVAGGGSSNQPQHFGDGTRLSIL.

This clonotype was recorded a few times. The CDR3 spells CASSFDSRRTEAFF. In DNA, the CDR3 is TGTGCCAGCAGCTTTGACTCCCGGCGAACTGAAGCTTTCTTT. The chain joins TRBV2 to TRBJ1-1; D unresolved. This CDR3 is 14 amino acids long. V dropped 6 bases and J dropped 5 bases, with 16 bases sitting between them. Looked up from germline, CDR1 is SNHLY and CDR2 is FYNNEI.

This clonotype has a count of ten or more. The V gene is TRBV7-9, the J gene TRBJ1-4; 9 bases are shared with TRBD1. The CDR3 extends over 14 amino acids. After removal of 6 bases from V and 6 bases from J, the junction contained 5 bases not matched to a gene. Germline V gene lookup returns CDR1 SEHNR and CDR2 FQNEAQ (reference sequence). CDR3 nucleotide sequence: TGTGCCAGCAGATCTACAGGGGGCGATGAAAAACTGTTTTTT. Its translation is CASRSTGGDEKLFF.

This clonotype was observed many times. The chain has TRBV20-1 and TRBJ1-1; D not resolved. V dropped 3 bases and J dropped 3 bases, with 11 bases sitting between them. The CDR3 extends over 13 amino acids. Germline CDR1 DFQATT, CDR2 SNEGSKA (reference sequence). CDR3 sequence: CSASIAQYTEAFF. CDR3 nucleotides: TGCAGTGCTAGTATAGCTCAATACACTGAAGCTTTCTTT.

This clonotype was detected only a few times. This chain uses TRBV5-6 with TRBJ2-7; D not resolved. There are 13 residues in the CDR3. Germline values: CDR1 SGHDT, CDR2 YYEEEE. Between the trimmed V and J ends, which lost 4 bases and 3 bases, there was a span of 11 bases. CDR3 nucleotide sequence: TGTGCCAGCAGCAAGGACGGGCTCTACGAGCAGTACTTC. This sequence encodes CASSKDGLYEQYF.

This clonotype was observed a few times. The chain uses TRBV6-2 or TRBV6-3 and TRBJ1-1, with 7 positions matching TRBD1. Losses at the gene ends were 5 bases for V and 5 bases for J; bases not matched to a gene: 5. CDR3 length: 13 amino acids. Germline values: CDR1 MNHEY, CDR2 SVGEGT. The CDR3 reads CASSQQGWTEAFF. In DNA, the CDR3 is TGTGCCAGCAGTCAACAGGGGTGGACTGAAGCTTTCTTT.

Many counts were recorded for this clonotype. The V gene is TRBV5-1, the J gene TRBJ1-1; 7 bases fit TRBD1. CDR1 SGHRS and CDR2 YFSETQ come from the germline V gene. The CDR3 consists of 16 residues. V shed 0 bases, J shed 4 bases, and the junction held 9 bases outside the gene matches. The CDR3 bases are TGCGCCAGCAGCTTGGCCGTTGGAGGGGGCACCACTGAAGCTTTCTTT. Translated: CASSLAVGGGTTEAFF.

This chain uses TRBV6-5 with TRBJ1-1; 7 nucleotides agree with TRBD1. This CDR3 region has 14 residues. Unmatched junction bases numbered 5, after V lost 6 bases and J lost 1 base. CDR1 is MNHEY, CDR2 SVGAGI, per germline. CDR3 sequence: CASSYDRANTEAFF. The CDR3 DNA is TGTGCCAGCAGCTACGACAGGGCGAACACTGAAGCTTTCTTT.

In this sample, this clonotype turned up many times. DNA of the CDR3: TGTGCCAGCCAAATGGACAGGAACACTGAAGCTTTCTTT. Its translation is CASQMDRNTEAFF. The chain links TRBV18 to TRBJ1-1; TRBD1 is a possible D gene (6 bases). V lost 8 bases, J lost 1 base, and 11 bases lay in between. CDR1 is KGHSH and CDR2 is LQKENI in the germline V gene. The CDR3 is 13 amino acids.

The chain recombines TRBV15 with TRBJ2-7, with 9 bases lining up with TRBD2. The CDR3 sequence is 17 residues long. The trim removed 5 bases at V and 3 bases at J, leaving 14 bases unmatched. Germline CDR1 is LNHNV and CDR2 is YYDKDF (reference sequence). The chain's CDR3 is CATSPSNIAGVSYEQYF. In DNA, the CDR3 is TGTGCCACCAGCCCTTCCAATATAGCGGGAGTCAGCTACGAGCAGTACTTC.

This clonotype was recorded at least ten times. This chain joins TRBV10-2 and TRBJ1-6; D unresolved. V gave up 4 bases and J gave up 8 bases, with 9 bases separating them. Germline CDR1 reads WSHSY; CDR2 reads SAAADI. CDR3 length equals 13 residues. CDR3 sequence reads: CASSGGSHSPLHF. The CDR3 nucleotides read TGCGCCAGCAGTGGTGGCAGCCATTCACCCCTCCACTTT.

This clonotype was seen at least ten times. The chain has TRBV12-3 or TRBV12-4 and TRBJ2-3; 14 nucleotides agree with TRBD2. CDR3 length: 16 amino acids. V was pared by 3 bases and J by 2 bases, with 1 base of the junction left unmatched. The CDR3 DNA follows: TGTGCCAGCAGTTTGGGACTAGCGGGAGCCACAGATACGCAGTATTTT. The encoded protein is CASSLGLAGATDTQYF.

In its sample, this clonotype was seen once. At one of its ends the junction is not consistent with the germline gene, which may arise from a read error. The rearrangement links TRBV7-2 to TRBJ2-3, with 9 positions matching TRBD2. CDR1 SGHTA and CDR2 FQGNSA come from the germline V gene. The CDR3 loop spans 15 amino acids. The CDR3: CASSSPAGGTDRQYF. Here the CDR3 DNA reads TGTGCCAGCAGCTCCCCAGCGGGAGGAACAGATAGGCAGTATTTT.

V is TRBV7-2 and J is TRBJ2-5; 8 bases fit TRBD2. Trimming removed 0 bases from V and 1 base from J; junction bases left unmatched: 10. CDR1 and CDR2 from the germline V gene are SGHTA and FQGNSA. The CDR3 covers 18 residues. CDR3 coding DNA: TGTGCCAGCAGCTTAGCGCGCTCAGGCGGGAGGATCCAAGAGACCCAGTACTTC. Translated: CASSLARSGGRIQETQYF.

This clonotype was seen a handful of times. The chain couples TRBV20-1 to TRBJ2-2; a possible D gene is TRBD1 (5 bases). The CDR3 runs 14 residues. V was pared by 6 bases and J by 1 base, with 12 bases between. Germline V gene lookup returns CDR1 DFQATT and CDR2 SNEGSKA (reference sequence). Here the CDR3 DNA reads TGCAGTGCCCGACAGACACAGAACACCGGGGAGCTGTTTTTT. This encodes CSARQTQNTGELFF.

In its sample, this clonotype was seen many times. The chain couples TRBV12-3 or TRBV12-4 to TRBJ2-5; D is ambiguous. The CDR3 has 11 residues. V shed 5 bases and J shed 0 bases, with 1 base lying between them. As DNA, the CDR3 is TGTGCCAGCAGTAACCAAGAGACCCAGTACTTC. Its translation: CASSNQETQYF.

At least ten counts were recorded for this clonotype. The J gene is TRBJ1-4, the V gene TRBV6-5, with D possibly TRBD1 on 5 matching bases. The CDR3 length is 17 residues. Per germline, CDR1 MNHEY and CDR2 SVGAGI. V shed 0 bases and J shed 4 bases, with 15 bases lying between them. CDR3 in amino acids: CASSYSGSGQVNEKLFF. CDR3 coding DNA: TGTGCCAGCAGTTACTCGGGGTCTGGACAAGTTAATGAAAAACTGTTTTTT.

The sample holds a few counts of this clonotype. The chain uses TRBV29-1 and TRBJ2-5; 8 bases fit TRBD1. Looked up from germline, CDR1 is SQVTM and CDR2 is ANQGSEA. Trimming cost V 3 bases and J 5 bases; bases outside gene matches: 5. The CDR3 spans 13 residues. CDR3: CSVEDRVRETQYF. The CDR3 coding sequence is TGCAGCGTTGAGGACAGGGTCCGGGAGACCCAGTACTTC.

V is TRBV18 and J is TRBJ1-1, with D perhaps TRBD1 (5 bases). Per the germline V gene, CDR1 is KGHSH and CDR2 is LQKENI. This CDR3 is 14 amino acids long. V was pared by 2 bases and J by 4 bases, with 11 bases between. The DNA of the CDR3 is TGTGCCAGCTCACCAGATGTTAGGGGCACTGAAGCTTTCTTT. Encoded protein: CASSPDVRGTEAFF. Full variable domain (missing parts from reference TRBV18 and TRBJ1-1): NAGVMQNPRHLVRRRGQEARLRCSPMKGHSHVYWYRQLPEEGLKFMVYLQKENIIDESGMPKERFSAEFPKEGPSILRIQQVVRGDSAAYFCASSPDVRGTEAFFGQGTRLTVV.

The chain links TRBV6-2 or TRBV6-3 to TRBJ1-5; D may be TRBD1 (6 bases). This CDR3 has 16 amino acids. The germline V gene has CDR1 MNHEY and CDR2 SVGEGT. The germline V and J ends were trimmed by 6 bases and 4 bases, with 19 bases remaining between them. The CDR3 bases are TGTGCCAGCAGACCAACAGGGAGGATAGCAAATCAGCCCCAGCATTTT. This gives the protein CASRPTGRIANQPQHF.

V and J are TRBV7-3 and TRBJ1-4, with D possibly TRBD1 on 5 matching bases. The CDR3 covers 14 residues. With 6 bases removed from V and 8 bases from J, the gap between germline ends came to 16 bases. Germline V CDR1 and CDR2: SGHTA, FQGTGA. The CDR3 is CASRAGSAREKLFF. In DNA form, the CDR3 reads TGTGCCAGCAGAGCAGGGTCGGCGAGGGAAAAACTGTTTTTT.

This CDR3 is CSVVLAGVDTQYF. The CDR3 DNA reads TGCAGCGTTGTCCTAGCGGGAGTGGATACGCAGTATTTT. V usage is TRBV29-1 and J usage is TRBJ2-3; TRBD2 matches at 10 bases. The CDR3 covers 13 residues. Germline V gene sequence: CDR1 SQVTM, CDR2 ANQGSEA. The V gene end was trimmed by 4 bases and the J gene end by 6 bases; junction bases not matched to a gene: 4.

This chain links TRBV30 with TRBJ1-1; D is unresolved. This CDR3 region has 12 residues. Trimming took 2 bases from V and 3 from J, leaving 7 bases between them. Germline CDR1 is GTSNPN and CDR2 is SVGIG (reference sequence). CDR3 coding DNA: TGTGCCTGGAGTTCGCTTTACACTGAAGCTTTCTTT. Protein sequence: CAWSSLYTEAFF.